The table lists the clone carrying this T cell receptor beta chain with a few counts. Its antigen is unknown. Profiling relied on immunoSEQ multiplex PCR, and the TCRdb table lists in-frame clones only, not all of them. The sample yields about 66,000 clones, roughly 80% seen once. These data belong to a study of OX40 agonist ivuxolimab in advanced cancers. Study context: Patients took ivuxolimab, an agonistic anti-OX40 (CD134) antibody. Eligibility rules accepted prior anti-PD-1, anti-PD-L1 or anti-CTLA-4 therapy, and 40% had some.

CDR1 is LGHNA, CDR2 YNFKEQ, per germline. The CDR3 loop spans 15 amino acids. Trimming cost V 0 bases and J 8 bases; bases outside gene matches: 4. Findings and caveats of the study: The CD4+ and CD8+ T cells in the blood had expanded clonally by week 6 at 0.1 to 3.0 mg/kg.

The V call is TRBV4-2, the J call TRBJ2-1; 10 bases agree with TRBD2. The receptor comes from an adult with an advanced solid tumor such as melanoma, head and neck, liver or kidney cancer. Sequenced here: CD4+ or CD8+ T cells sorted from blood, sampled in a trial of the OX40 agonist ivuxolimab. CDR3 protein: CASSQDETSGYEQFF. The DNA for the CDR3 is TGTGCCAGCAGCCAAGATGAGACTAGCGGGTATGAGCAGTTCTTC.